Listed below are T cell receptor beta chains from one sample, sequenced in a study of blood T cell repertoires in COVID-19. The repertoire was sequenced with immunoSEQ multiplex PCR; TCRdb's copy has only in-frame clones and lacks some. This table has about 170,000 clones, 80% to 85% appearing once. The specimen sequenced was peripheral blood. These receptors all stem from a human donor with acute or convalescent COVID-19. The donor label of this sample is uncertain. CDR3s include the opening cysteine and the closing phenylalanine or tryptophan. A D gene is named only where the DNA matches it firmly. Size is omitted from some rows. Given values are once, few, many or a class for expanded clones.

v_gene	abundance	len	d_gene	j_gene	CDR3aa	CDR3nt
TRBV6-1	few	16	-	TRBJ2-7	CASSEGLVIWAYEQYF	TGTGCCAGCAGTGAAGGACTAGTAATCTGGGCCTACGAGCAGTACTTC
TRBV2	-	14	TRBD1	TRBJ2-2	CASSSDRGPGELFF	TGTGCCAGCAGCTCCGACAGGGGCCCCGGGGAGCTGTTTTTT
TRBV7-3	few	17	-	TRBJ2-2	CASSLRGSGRNTGELFF	TGTGCCAGCAGCTTAAGAGGGTCCGGGAGAAACACCGGGGAGCTGTTTTTT
TRBV27	-	15	TRBD1	TRBJ2-7	CASSYRGTGPYEQYF	TGTGCCAGCAGTTATCGGGGGACAGGGCCCTACGAGCAGTACTTC
TRBV7-8	-	17	TRBD2	TRBJ2-2	CASSLDGYSGRTGELFF	TGTGCCAGCAGCTTAGACGGTTATAGCGGGAGAACCGGGGAGCTGTTTTTT
TRBV27	-	15	TRBD2	TRBJ2-7	CASSLSTGLSYEQYF	TGTGCCAGCAGTTTATCTACGGGACTATCCTACGAGCAGTACTTC
TRBV6-5	-	12	-	TRBJ2-7	CASSPTAGVQYF	TGTGCCAGCAGCCCCACGGCGGGCGTACAGTACTTC
TRBV29-1	-	13	TRBD1	TRBJ2-3	CSVGPGTGGAQYF	TGCAGCGTGGGCCCCGGGACAGGGGGCGCGCAGTATTTT
TRBV15	few	12	-	TRBJ1-2	CATLLTGIGYTF	TGTGCCACCCTTCTCACGGGGATCGGCTACACCTTC
TRBV29-1	-	13	-	TRBJ2-5	CSVRRADGETQYF	TGCAGCGTACGGCGGGCGGACGGGGAGACCCAGTACTTC
TRBV3-1/TRBV3-2	-	16	TRBD1	TRBJ1-5	CASSQWDRQGSQPQHF	TGTGCCAGCAGCCAATGGGACCGACAGGGAAGTCAGCCCCAGCATTTT
TRBV30	-	14	TRBD2	TRBJ2-7	CAWTSGGGTYEQYF	TGTGCCTGGACCTCTGGCGGGGGAACCTACGAGCAGTACTTC
TRBV9	-	15	TRBD1	TRBJ1-2	CASSVEADRVYGYTF	TGTGCCAGCAGCGTAGAGGCGGACAGGGTCTATGGCTACACCTTC
TRBV20-1	-	18	TRBD2	TRBJ2-3	CSASGSGTSGRTADTQYF	TGCAGTGCTAGTGGTTCCGGGACTAGCGGGAGGACCGCAGATACGCAGTATTTT
TRBV5-1	-	15	TRBD1	TRBJ2-5	CATSIRQGAQETQYF	TGCGCCACCTCAATCCGACAGGGGGCCCAAGAGACCCAGTACTTC
TRBV4-2	-	15	TRBD2	TRBJ2-3	CASSNSGGAADTQYF	TGTGCCAGCAGCAATAGCGGGGGGGCGGCAGATACGCAGTATTTT
TRBV28	few	15	TRBD2	TRBJ2-2	CASSPGDYNTGELFF	TGTGCCAGCAGTCCCGGGGACTACAACACCGGGGAGCTGTTTTTT
TRBV2	-	14	TRBD1	TRBJ1-5	CASSEATGGQPQHF	TGTGCCAGCAGTGAAGCCACAGGGGGCCAGCCCCAGCATTTT
TRBV3-1/TRBV3-2	-	14	TRBD1	TRBJ2-7	CASSQGDRGLRQYF	TGTGCCAGCAGCCAAGGGGACAGGGGTTTAAGGCAGTACTTC
TRBV6-5	-	13	-	TRBJ1-1	CASSYSVATEAFF	TGTGCCAGCAGTTATAGTGTCGCCACTGAAGCTTTCTTT
TRBV9	-	17	-	TRBJ1-2	CASSVGVSSWANYGYTF	TGTGCCAGCAGCGTAGGTGTCTCCTCCTGGGCAAACTATGGCTACACCTTC
TRBV9	-	14	-	TRBJ2-7	CASSVVAGAYEQYF	TGTGCCAGCAGCGTAGTAGCAGGGGCCTACGAGCAGTACTTC
TRBV7-2	few	14	-	TRBJ1-5	CASSLLTGPRAQHF	TGTGCCAGCAGCCTTTTAACAGGGCCAAGGGCCCAGCATTTT